One sample yielded the 31 T cell receptor beta chains listed below, sequenced in a study of control samples from healthy donors and cancer patients (dated by TCRdb to 2020 to 2021). The library was produced with the immunoSEQ multiplex PCR assay. In TCRdb, the immuneACCESS table is reduced to in-frame sequences with V and J assigned. These tables do not hold every clone; where another copy was compared, an unresolved V gene accounts for under half, and the others remain unexplained. The sample table contains about 110,000 clones; only one count was recorded for 85% to 90% of them. Together, the top ten hold about 16% of the sample. Material: blood. These receptors all stem from a woman in her forties or fifties in good health.

The chain carries TRBV7-3 and TRBJ1-1, with 8 bases lining up with TRBD1. Germline V gene sequence: CDR1 SGHTA, CDR2 FQGTGA. With V trimmed by 5 bases and J by 5 bases, 7 bases remained unmatched. The CDR3 runs to 14 residues. This CDR3 reads CASSVPTGATEAFF. The DNA for the CDR3 is TGTGCCAGCAGCGTACCGACAGGGGCAACTGAAGCTTTCTTT. Combining the CDR3 with reference TRBV7-3 and TRBJ1-1 gives the whole variable domain GAGVSQTPSNKVTEKGKYVELRCDPISGHTALYWYRQSLGQGPEFLIYFQGTGAADDSGLPNDRFFAVRPEGSVSTLKIQRTERGDSAVYLCASSVPTGATEAFFGQGTRLTVV.

CDR3 sequence: CASNERAGGPRNEQFF. The CDR3 region has the DNA TGTGCCAGCAACGAGAGAGCGGGAGGGCCGAGGAATGAGCAGTTCTTC. V and J are TRBV6-4 and TRBJ2-1; 10 bases line up with TRBD2. CDR3 length equals 16 residues. J was trimmed by 7 bases and V by 7 bases; bases with no gene match: 13. Germline CDR1 and CDR2: MRHNA and SNTAGT.

The chain is built from TRBV3-1 (or the pseudogene TRBV3-2) and TRBJ2-3; 8 positions match TRBD2. V was pared by 3 bases and J by 5 bases, with 7 bases of the junction left unmatched. The CDR3 runs 15 residues. Germline lookup yields CDR1 LGHDT and CDR2 YNNKEL (reference sequence). The CDR3: CASSQSGGPRDTQYF. CDR3 nucleotides: TGTGCCAGCAGCCAGTCGGGGGGGCCGAGAGATACGCAGTATTTT.

The rearrangement links TRBV28 to TRBJ1-4; the D is unclear. Germline assignment: CDR1 MDHEN and CDR2 SYDVKM. Deletions cut 3 bases from V and 0 bases from J, with 5 bases between. There are 14 residues in the CDR3. CDR3 nucleotides: TGTGCCAGCAGTTTGAGGACAACTAATGAAAAACTGTTTTTT. It encodes CASSLRTTNEKLFF.

This chain joins TRBV5-6 and TRBJ2-7; D remains unclear. The CDR3 is 13 amino acids. Germline values: CDR1 SGHDT, CDR2 YYEEEE. Trimming cost V 2 bases and J 0 bases, with 6 bases left between them. The CDR3 coding sequence is TGTGCCAGCAGCTTCGCTAGCTCCTACGAGCAGTACGTC. It yields the protein CASSFASSYEQYV.

The chain links TRBV19 to TRBJ1-2; 7 bases are shared with TRBD1. Germline assignment: CDR1 LNHDA and CDR2 SQIVND (reference sequence). With 5 bases clipped from V and 5 bases from J, the junction kept 8 bases outside the gene matches. This CDR3 is built from 14 residues. CDR3 DNA: TGTGCCAGTAGTCCCCGGGACAGTTTATATGGCTACACCTTC. Translation gives CASSPRDSLYGYTF.

V usage is TRBV19 and J usage is TRBJ2-7, with D perhaps TRBD2 (5 bases). Trimming pared 4 bases from V and 3 bases from J, leaving 10 bases between. CDR1 and CDR2 from the germline V gene are LNHDA and SQIVND (reference sequence). CDR3 length: 13 residues. CDR3 sequence reads: CASSTGLFYEQYV. The CDR3 nucleotides read TGTGCCAGTAGTACAGGACTGTTCTACGAGCAGTACGTC.

V usage is TRBV27 and J usage is TRBJ2-1; D might be TRBD1 or TRBD2, each matching 5 bases. From germline, CDR1 is MNHEY and CDR2 SMNVEV (reference sequence). This CDR3 has 18 amino acids. V lost 4 bases and J 7 bases, leaving 26 bases between the germline ends. In DNA, the CDR3 is TGTGCCAGCAGTTCCCCCCTCTCCGGGACCTCCCCGAGGAATGAGCAGTTCTTC. This translates into CASSSPLSGTSPRNEQFF.

This chain uses TRBV5-1 with TRBJ2-6; 8 bases map to TRBD1. Germline V gene data show CDR1 as SGHRS and CDR2 as YFSETQ. The CDR3 length is 16 residues. V was pared by 7 bases and J by 3 bases, with 9 bases of the junction left unmatched. DNA for the CDR3: TGCGCCAGCCTAGGACAGGGAATCTTTGGGGCCAACGTCCTGACTTTC. It encodes CASLGQGIFGANVLTF.

The chain employs TRBV6-5 and TRBJ1-1; possibly TRBD1 for D (5 bases). The CDR3 sequence is 13 residues long. CDR1 is MNHEY, CDR2 SVGAGI, per germline. V lost 2 bases and J 3 bases, leaving 7 bases between the germline ends. In nucleotides, the CDR3 is TGTGCCAGCAGTTACAGGGGTTACACTGAAGCTTTCTTT. As protein: CASSYRGYTEAFF.

J is TRBJ2-7 and V is TRBV21-1; the table's D call TRBD2 went unverified against the DNA. TRBV21-1 corresponds to a pseudogene. This CDR3 is 17 amino acids long. CDR3 sequence: CASSMDSWVRSYYEQYF. In DNA, the CDR3 is TGTGCCAGCAGCATGGATTCCTGGGTCCGGAGTTACTACGAGCAGTACTTC.

The chain joins TRBV29-1 to TRBJ1-1, with a tentative D call TRBD1 (6 bases). Looked up from germline, CDR1 is SQVTM and CDR2 is ANQGSEA. The V gene lost 6 bases and the J gene lost 4 bases, with 12 bases spanning the gap. CDR3 length: 12 amino acids. CDR3 DNA sequence: TGCAGCGTCTATCAGGGGAGCACTGAAGCTTTCTTT. It translates to CSVYQGSTEAFF.

This clone was seen just once. The chain couples TRBV12-5 to TRBJ1-1; 7 nucleotides match TRBD1. Germline V gives CDR1 LGHNT, CDR2 FRNRAP. Unmatched junction bases numbered 5, after V lost 3 bases and J lost 4 bases. The CDR3 length is 14 residues. The CDR3 reads CASGFARGSTEAFF. The CDR3 DNA reads TGTGCTAGTGGTTTTGCCAGGGGGAGCACTGAAGCTTTCTTT.

The chain employs TRBV5-6 and TRBJ2-3; weak D call: TRBD2 (6 bases). The V end lost 0 bases, the J end lost 2 bases, and 10 bases lay between the germline ends. The CDR3 runs 15 residues. Germline lookup yields CDR1 SGHDT and CDR2 YYEEEE. The CDR3 protein is CASSLAGGTTDTQYF. In nucleotides, the CDR3 is TGTGCCAGCAGCTTGGCCGGGGGTACCACAGATACGCAGTATTTT.

The chain has TRBV19 and TRBJ1-1; D gene unclear. V was clipped by 4 bases and J by 4 bases, with 16 bases between them. CDR3 length equals 15 residues. The germline V gene has CDR1 LNHDA and CDR2 SQIVND (reference sequence). The CDR3 nucleotides read TGTGCCAGTAGTAGGAGGTTGGCCGTCGGCACTGAAGCTTTCTTT. It is translated as CASSRRLAVGTEAFF.

The chain links TRBV5-1 to TRBJ2-7, with a tentative D call TRBD1 (5 bases). The V end lost 6 bases, the J end lost 4 bases, and 14 bases lay between the germline ends. Germline CDR1 is SGHRS and CDR2 is YFSETQ. The CDR3 length is 13 residues. Here the CDR3 reads CASTLGPSYEQYF. CDR3 in DNA: TGCGCCAGCACCCTGGGGCCGAGTTACGAGCAGTACTTC. Complete variable domain (other parts from reference TRBV5-1 and TRBJ2-7): KAGVTQTPRYLIKTRGQQVTLSCSPISGHRSVSWYQQTPGQGLQFLFEYFSETQRNKGNFPGRFSGRQFSNSRSEMNVSTLELGDSALYLCASTLGPSYEQYFGPGTRLTVT.

J is TRBJ1-1 and V is TRBV25-1; 7 bases are shared with TRBD1. The CDR3 loop spans 14 amino acids. The germline CDR1 and CDR2 sequences are MGHDK and SYGVNS. V was clipped by 5 bases and J by 6 bases; unmatched bases: 9. The CDR3 here is CASSSRGGLAEAFF. Written as DNA, the CDR3 is TGTGCCAGCAGTTCCAGGGGGGGTCTGGCTGAAGCTTTCTTT.

The genes are TRBV12-3 or TRBV12-4 and TRBJ2-1; the D is unclear. This CDR3 is 13 amino acids long. The V end was cut by 4 bases, the J end by 4 bases, with 8 bases between. The DNA of the CDR3 is TGTGCCAGCAGTTCCGACGTATACAATGAGCAGTTCTTC. Amino acid sequence: CASSSDVYNEQFF.

This sequence joins TRBV6-5 and TRBJ2-5; D is ambiguous. This CDR3 contains 15 residues. The V end lost 0 bases, the J end lost 5 bases, and 13 bases lay between the germline ends. CDR1 MNHEY and CDR2 SVGAGI come from the germline V gene. The CDR3 sequence is CASSYSILGLETQYF. The CDR3 bases are TGTGCCAGCAGTTACTCGATTCTAGGTTTGGAGACCCAGTACTTC.

The chain links TRBV21-1 to TRBJ2-3; the table's D call TRBD2 went unverified against the DNA. TRBV21-1 is a pseudogene. There are 18 residues in the CDR3. CDR3 nucleotides: TGTGCCAGCAGCAAAGAATTGGGGAGTTTAACTAGCACAGATACGCAGTATTTT. Encoded protein: CASSKELGSLTSTDTQYF.

The V call is TRBV2, the J call TRBJ2-5; D may be TRBD1 (6 bases). The length of the CDR3 is 13 residues. Trimming cost V 7 bases and J 4 bases, with 13 bases left between them. Germline V lookup: CDR1 SNHLY, CDR2 FYNNEI. The CDR3 bases are TGTGCCAGCATCAAACAGGGAGCAGAGACCCAGTACTTC. Its translation: CASIKQGAETQYF.

The gene calls are TRBV7-2 and TRBJ1-5; tentatively, D is TRBD1 (5 bases). Germline CDR1 reads SGHTA; CDR2 reads FQGNSA. The CDR3 has 15 residues. The germline V and J ends were trimmed by 0 bases and 4 bases, with 10 bases remaining between them. Written as DNA, the CDR3 is TGTGCCAGCAGCTTAGCGGGGACGGAAAATCAGCCCCAGCATTTT. Its translation: CASSLAGTENQPQHF.

The chain has TRBV9 and TRBJ1-4, with TRBD1 matching over 7 bases. Trimming took 3 bases from V and 5 from J; bases not matched to a gene: 13. Looked up from germline, CDR1 is SGDLS and CDR2 is YYNGEE. There are 17 residues in the CDR3. CDR3 sequence: CASSAKLARGGNEKLFF. The CDR3 DNA is TGTGCCAGCAGCGCCAAACTAGCCAGGGGGGGAAATGAAAAACTGTTTTTT. Full variable domain (missing parts from reference TRBV9 and TRBJ1-4): DSGVTQTPKHLITATGQRVTLRCSPRSGDLSVYWYQQSLDQGLQFLIQYYNGEERAKGNILERFSAQQFPDLHSELNLSSLELGDSALYFCASSAKLARGGNEKLFFGSGTQLSVL.

A remark on this clone: At one end the junction does not follow the germline gene, possibly because of a read error. V gene TRBV30 combines with J gene TRBJ2-7; D is perhaps TRBD1 (6 bases). The length of the CDR3 is 9 residues. Germline CDR1 reads GTSNPN; CDR2 reads SVGIG (reference sequence). CDR3 amino acids: CAWSRVTGF. DNA for the CDR3: TGTGCCTGGAGTAGGGTAACAGGGTTC.

The chain combines TRBV6-1 with TRBJ1-2; perhaps TRBD1 as D (6 bases). The germline V and J ends were trimmed by 2 bases and 1 base, with 26 bases remaining between them. The CDR3 spans 20 residues. The germline CDR1 and CDR2 sequences are MNHNS and SASEGT. The CDR3 reads CASSEPSPGQTSKLNYGYTF. The CDR3, as DNA: TGTGCCAGCAGTGAACCCTCCCCCGGACAGACGTCCAAACTTAACTATGGCTACACCTTC.

This clone was seen only a few times. The junction does not match germline at one end; this may be a read error. CDR3 region: CASTLGVWGYTF. The CDR3 nucleotides read TGTGCCAGCACCTTAGGGGTTTGGGGCTACACCTTC. The chain links TRBV7-2 to TRBJ1-2; D perhaps matches TRBD1 (5 bases). This CDR3 region has 12 residues. Germline values: CDR1 SGHTA, CDR2 FQGNSA.

The chain couples TRBV3-1 (or the pseudogene TRBV3-2) to TRBJ2-5; TRBD1 matches 8 bases. The CDR3 has 14 amino acids. The trim removed 2 bases at V and 4 bases at J, leaving 3 bases unmatched. Germline-derived CDR1 and CDR2 are LGHDT and YNNKEL (reference sequence). CDR3 in amino acids: CASSQSGQGETQYF. CDR3 sequence (DNA): TGTGCCAGCAGCCAAAGCGGACAGGGAGAGACCCAGTACTTC.

This clone was counted between two and nine times. The chain links TRBV7-3 to TRBJ1-6, with a tentative D call TRBD1 (6 bases). Trimming removed 2 bases at V and 10 bases at J, with 15 bases between. Germline CDR1 and CDR2: SGHTA and FQGTGA. The CDR3 is 15 residues long. The DNA of the CDR3 is TGTGCCAGCAGCTTAGGTCAGGGGATTAACTCACCCCTCCACTTT. This gives the protein CASSLGQGINSPLHF.

The CDR3 is CASSIDATVNYGYTF. The CDR3 bases are TGTGCCAGTAGTATAGATGCGACCGTCAACTATGGCTACACCTTC. This chain links TRBV19 with TRBJ1-2; the D is unclear. The V end lost 0 bases, the J end lost 2 bases, and 10 bases lay between the germline ends. This CDR3 contains 15 residues. Germline-derived CDR1 and CDR2 are LNHDA and SQIVND (reference sequence).

Only one count was recorded for this clone. The genes are TRBV3-1 (or the pseudogene TRBV3-2) and TRBJ2-1; 11 positions match TRBD2. V shed 1 base and J 4 bases; nucleotides not matched to a gene: 3. Germline V CDR1 and CDR2: LGHDT, YNNKEL (reference sequence). The CDR3 is made up of 16 amino acids. The CDR3 sequence is CASSQGLAGGYNEQFF. CDR3 bases: TGTGCCAGCAGCCAAGGTCTAGCGGGGGGATACAATGAGCAGTTCTTC.

The chain carries TRBV28 and TRBJ2-5, with TRBD1 matching 7 bases. CDR3 length: 15 residues. With 6 bases clipped from V and 3 bases from J, the junction kept 10 bases outside the gene matches. CDR1 and CDR2 from the germline V gene are MDHEN and SYDVKM. CDR3 region: CASRTGTVREETQYF. The CDR3 DNA reads TGTGCCAGCAGGACCGGGACAGTCCGAGAAGAGACCCAGTACTTC. Together with reference TRBV28 and TRBJ2-5, the CDR3 gives the full variable domain: DVKVTQSSRYLVKRTGEKVFLECVQDMDHENMFWYRQDPGLGLRLIYFSYDVKMKEKGDIPEGYSVSREKKERFSLILESASTNQTSMYLCASRTGTVREETQYFGPGTRLLVL.